Below, 25 T cell receptor beta chains from the same sample are listed, as sequenced in a study of T cell changes during pregnancy in multiple sclerosis. The protocol was immunoSEQ multiplex PCR, while the TCRdb copy is restricted to in-frame clones and leaves out a portion. The sample has tens of thousands of clones, around 92% seen once. The sequencing here drew on peripheral blood, taken in the first trimester of pregnancy. The receptors come from a female donor with multiple sclerosis, enrolled in a pregnancy study.

V gene TRBV7-2 combines with J gene TRBJ1-2; TRBD1 aligns across 8 bases. Germline V gene sequence: CDR1 SGHTA, CDR2 FQGNSA. The ends lost 5 bases at V and 3 bases at J; junction bases unmatched: 8. This CDR3 spans 15 amino acids. CDR3 bases: TGTGCCAGCAGCCCGCGGACAGGGTGGGACTATGGCTACACCTTC. Translated, it gives CASSPRTGWDYGYTF.

V is TRBV18 and J is TRBJ1-5, with 7 bases fitting TRBD1. The V and J ends lost 5 bases and 7 bases, in that order; junction bases with no gene match: 2. Germline CDR1 KGHSH, CDR2 LQKENI. The CDR3 loop spans 12 amino acids. The CDR3 spells CASSAGGQPQHF. The CDR3 coding sequence is TGTGCCAGCTCAGCAGGGGGGCAGCCCCAGCATTTT.

The chain uses TRBV6-5 and TRBJ1-5; D may be TRBD1 (5 bases). In germline, CDR1 is MNHEY, CDR2 SVGAGI. Trimming cost V 2 bases and J 3 bases, with 11 bases left between them. This CDR3 has 15 residues. CDR3 amino acids: CASSYGGGANQPQHF. CDR3 bases: TGTGCCAGCAGTTACGGGGGAGGGGCCAATCAGCCCCAGCATTTT.

The V and J genes are TRBV30 and TRBJ2-7; no clear D gene. This CDR3 is 11 amino acids long. The germline V gene encodes CDR1 GTSNPN and CDR2 SVGIG (reference sequence). Between the trimmed V and J ends, which lost 5 bases and 4 bases, there was a span of 9 bases. CDR3 sequence: CAWLTGYEQYF. DNA for the CDR3: TGTGCCTGGCTTACCGGGTACGAGCAGTACTTC.

The chain carries TRBV19 and TRBJ2-7, with no clear D. CDR1 is LNHDA and CDR2 is SQIVND in the germline V gene (reference sequence). The germline V and J ends were trimmed by 6 bases and 0 bases, with 9 bases remaining between them. CDR3 size: 13 residues. The CDR3 is CASRATGSYEQYF. CDR3 bases: TGTGCCAGTAGGGCCACGGGCTCCTACGAGCAGTACTTC.

This clone was seen just once. The chain carries TRBV7-9 and TRBJ1-2, with D hard to call. CDR1 and CDR2 (germline): SEHNR, FQNEAQ (reference sequence). The CDR3 covers 17 residues. The V end lost 4 bases, the J end lost 1 base, and 19 bases lay between the germline ends. The CDR3 coding sequence is TGTGCCAGCAGCTCACGGGCGGGAGCCTCATATAACTATGGCTACACCTTC. Translating it yields CASSSRAGASYNYGYTF.

The chain uses TRBV5-4 and TRBJ1-2; tentative D call: TRBD1 (5 bases). V was pared by 3 bases and J by 13 bases, with 19 bases between. This CDR3 comprises 13 residues. Germline CDR1 reads SGHNT; CDR2 reads YYREEE (reference sequence). The CDR3 coding sequence is TGTGCCAGCAGCTCGAAAAATTCAGGGTTCGCCACCTTC. The encoded protein is CASSSKNSGFATF.

The chain uses TRBV7-2 and TRBJ2-3, with TRBD2 identical over 10 bases. This CDR3 comprises 16 residues. V shed 1 base and J 3 bases; nucleotides not matched to a gene: 4. Germline CDR1 SGHTA, CDR2 FQGNSA. CDR3 amino acids: CASSLGLAGVTDTQYF. CDR3 DNA: TGTGCCAGCAGCTTAGGCCTAGCGGGGGTGACAGATACGCAGTATTTT.

CDR3 region: CASSPRSGAGANVLTF. DNA for the CDR3: TGTGCCAGCAGCCCCAGGTCAGGGGCTGGGGCCAACGTCCTGACTTTC. The chain combines TRBV11-3 with TRBJ2-6; possibly TRBD1 for D (6 bases). Trimming took off 5 bases at V and 2 bases at J, with 13 bases between the two ends. The germline CDR1 and CDR2 sequences are SGHNT and YENEEA. The CDR3 loop spans 16 amino acids.

J is TRBJ2-7 and V is TRBV19, with 9 bases matching TRBD1. The CDR3 has 13 residues. Germline V gene lookup returns CDR1 LNHDA and CDR2 SQIVND (reference sequence). V trimming: 9 bases; J trimming: 5 bases; junction bases outside the gene matches: 8. The CDR3 here is CARDGTGKDEQYF. The CDR3 DNA is TGTGCCAGAGATGGGACAGGGAAGGACGAGCAGTACTTC.

The chain has TRBV9 and TRBJ2-3, with 10 bases matching TRBD1. The CDR3 is 16 residues long. Germline CDR1 and CDR2: SGDLS and YYNGEE. With 0 bases clipped from V and 2 bases from J, the junction kept 3 bases outside the gene matches. CDR3 DNA sequence: TGTGCCAGCAGCGTAGTGACAGGGGGCCTCACAGATACGCAGTATTTT. It is translated as CASSVVTGGLTDTQYF.

The chain couples TRBV10-3 to TRBJ2-5; 16 bases agree with TRBD2. V shed 5 bases and J 5 bases; nucleotides not matched to a gene: 14. The CDR3 covers 19 residues. Germline values: CDR1 ENHRY, CDR2 SYGVKD. The CDR3 is CAISQQPGTSGGAGETQYF. The CDR3 region has the DNA TGTGCCATCAGTCAGCAACCCGGGACTAGCGGGGGGGCAGGGGAGACCCAGTACTTC.

The chain employs TRBV10-3 and TRBJ2-6; 7 positions agree with TRBD1. V dropped 10 bases and J dropped 1; count of bases not matched to a gene: 10. This CDR3 spans 16 amino acids. Germline V lookup: CDR1 ENHRY, CDR2 SYGVKD. The DNA for the CDR3 is TGTGCCACCTTCAGGGGGAGTTTTTCTGGGGCCAACGTCCTGACTTTC. Translating gives CATFRGSFSGANVLTF.

The V call is TRBV7-9, the J call TRBJ1-2, with D perhaps matching TRBD1 (5 bases). The CDR3 extends over 15 amino acids. V was clipped by 0 bases and J by 6 bases, with 14 bases between them. Germline CDR1 SEHNR, CDR2 FQNEAQ (reference sequence). This CDR3 is CASSLAPGGGNGYTF. CDR3 coding DNA: TGTGCCAGCAGCTTAGCGCCGGGGGGGGGAAATGGCTACACCTTC.

The chain links TRBV5-1 to TRBJ1-2, with D possibly matching TRBD1 (6 bases). This CDR3 has 14 amino acids. The V gene lost 3 bases and the J gene lost 6 bases, with 15 bases spanning the gap. Germline lookup yields CDR1 SGHRS and CDR2 YFSETQ. CDR3 nucleotides: TGCGCCAGCAGCTCCCTAAGGGGGACTAATGGCTACACCTTC. It specifies CASSSLRGTNGYTF. Combining the CDR3 with reference TRBV5-1 and TRBJ1-2 gives the whole variable domain KAGVTQTPRYLIKTRGQQVTLSCSPISGHRSVSWYQQTPGQGLQFLFEYFSETQRNKGNFPGRFSGRQFSNSRSEMNVSTLELGDSALYLCASSSLRGTNGYTFGSGTRLTVV.

The V call is TRBV15, the J call TRBJ1-6, with no clear D. Germline CDR1 LNHNV, CDR2 YYDKDF (reference sequence). Trimming removed 7 bases at V and 0 bases at J, with 10 bases between. The CDR3 runs 15 residues. CDR3 residues: CATTHSSSYNSPLHF. In DNA form, the CDR3 reads TGTGCCACCACCCATAGCAGCTCCTATAATTCACCCCTCCACTTT.

The genes are TRBV7-6 and TRBJ2-7; D not certain. CDR3 length: 15 residues. In germline, CDR1 is SGHVS, CDR2 FNYEAQ. Trimming took 0 bases from V and 2 from J, leaving 11 bases between them. CDR3 DNA: TGTGCCAGCAGCTTAGCGCCTCAGGAAACCTACGAGCAGTACTTC. Amino acids: CASSLAPQETYEQYF. Full variable domain (outside the CDR3, taken from reference TRBV7-6 and TRBJ2-7): GAGVSQSPRYKVTKRGQDVALRCDPISGHVSLYWYRQALGQGPEFLTYFNYEAQQDKSGLPNDRFSAERPEGSISTLTIQRTEQRDSAMYRCASSLAPQETYEQYFGPGTRLTVT.

This chain links TRBV4-3 with TRBJ2-3, with D possibly being TRBD1 (5 bases). From germline, CDR1 is LGHNA and CDR2 YSLEER. Deletions cut 0 bases from V and 3 bases from J, with 13 bases between. This CDR3 has 16 residues. The CDR3 protein is CASSQEWAGRTDTQYF. CDR3 bases: TGCGCCAGCAGCCAAGAATGGGCAGGGCGAACAGATACGCAGTATTTT.

The chain uses TRBV29-1 and TRBJ2-7; D possibly corresponds to TRBD1 (5 bases). The germline V and J ends were trimmed by 5 bases and 7 bases, with 15 bases remaining between them. Germline values: CDR1 SQVTM, CDR2 ANQGSEA. The length of the CDR3 is 12 residues. The CDR3 nucleotides read TGCAGCGTTATTAAAGGGGTAGAAGAGCAGTACTTC. Translating gives CSVIKGVEEQYF.

The chain recombines TRBV7-9 with TRBJ1-1; tentative D call: TRBD1 (5 bases). The V and J ends lost 5 bases and 5 bases respectively, with 24 bases between them. Germline-derived CDR1 and CDR2 are SEHNR and FQNEAQ (reference sequence). This CDR3 is 17 amino acids long. Here the CDR3 reads CASSSRGGRIRGTEAFF. The CDR3 DNA sequence: TGTGCCAGCAGCAGCCGGGGGGGTAGGATTCGGGGGACTGAAGCTTTCTTT.

The V and J genes are TRBV9 and TRBJ2-5, with D maybe TRBD2 (5 bases). Per germline, CDR1 SGDLS and CDR2 YYNGEE. Trimming took off 3 bases at V and 4 bases at J, with 19 bases between the two ends. The CDR3 sequence is 16 residues long. CDR3 residues: CASSASQEARGETQYF. The DNA of the CDR3 is TGTGCCAGCAGCGCTTCCCAGGAGGCTCGGGGAGAGACCCAGTACTTC.

There are a few counts of this clone. The genes are TRBV6-5 and TRBJ2-7; TRBD1 matches at 10 bases. With V trimmed by 6 bases and J by 4 bases, 9 bases remained unmatched. Per the germline V gene, CDR1 is MNHEY and CDR2 is SVGAGI. This CDR3 comprises 15 residues. The CDR3 sequence: CASRLPGQGRYEQYF. The CDR3 coding sequence is TGTGCCAGCAGGCTGCCGGGACAGGGGAGGTACGAGCAGTACTTC.

This chain uses TRBV7-4 with TRBJ2-1, with D tentatively TRBD2 (5 bases). CDR1 and CDR2 (germline): SGHVT, SQSDAQ. V lost 11 bases, J lost 9 bases, and 17 bases lay in between. The CDR3 contains 12 residues. CDR3 coding DNA: TGTGCCGGACGGACTTCGGGGTGTGAGCAGTTCTTC. It is translated as CAGRTSGCEQFF.

The genes are TRBV4-3 and TRBJ2-3; 8 bases fit TRBD2. The V gene end was trimmed by 2 bases and the J gene end by 2 bases; junction bases not matched to a gene: 6. This CDR3 is built from 16 residues. CDR1 is LGHNA, CDR2 YSLEER, per germline. CDR3 DNA: TGCGCCAGCAGCCAATCGAGCGGGGGATTCACAGATACGCAGTATTTT. Translated, it gives CASSQSSGGFTDTQYF.

The genes are TRBV6-5 and TRBJ2-7; tentative D call: TRBD2 (5 bases). The CDR3 sequence is 15 residues long. The V end lost 0 bases, the J end lost 3 bases, and 12 bases lay between the germline ends. CDR1 and CDR2 (germline): MNHEY, SVGAGI. The CDR3 sequence is CASSYSRAINYEQYF. CDR3 bases: TGTGCCAGCAGTTACTCGAGGGCGATCAACTACGAGCAGTACTTC.